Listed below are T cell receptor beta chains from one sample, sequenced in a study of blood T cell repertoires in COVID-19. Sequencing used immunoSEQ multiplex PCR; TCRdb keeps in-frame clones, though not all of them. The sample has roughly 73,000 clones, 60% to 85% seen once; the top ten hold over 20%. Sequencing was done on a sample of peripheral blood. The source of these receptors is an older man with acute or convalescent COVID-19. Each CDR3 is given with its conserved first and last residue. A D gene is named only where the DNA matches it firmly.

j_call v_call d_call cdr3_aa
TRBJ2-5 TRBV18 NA CASSRPGGRWKETQYF
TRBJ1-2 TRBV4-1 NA CASSQDGGAFDGYTF
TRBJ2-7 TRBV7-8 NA CASSLDGGAAAYEQYF
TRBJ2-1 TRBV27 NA CASRYSGPYNEQFF
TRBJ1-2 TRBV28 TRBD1 CASSSGTAISNYGYTF
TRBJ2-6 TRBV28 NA CASSLLLAAGANVLTF
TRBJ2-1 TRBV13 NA CASSSRQESSYNEQFF
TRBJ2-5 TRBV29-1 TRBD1 CSVLGTGDETQYF
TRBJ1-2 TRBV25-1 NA CASSDYKGDGYTF
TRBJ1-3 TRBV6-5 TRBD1 CASSTGVENTIYF
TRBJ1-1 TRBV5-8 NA CASNPPEDMNTEAFF
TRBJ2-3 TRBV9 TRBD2 CASSAEGLAGVDTQYF
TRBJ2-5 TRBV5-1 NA CASSLVGGRQETQYF
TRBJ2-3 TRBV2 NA CASSKVQPVTDTQYF
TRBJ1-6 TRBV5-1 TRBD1 CASSLTTGDYNSPLHF
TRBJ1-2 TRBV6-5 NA CASCHRSGGYGYTF
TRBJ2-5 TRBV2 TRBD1 CASSERTGRETQYF
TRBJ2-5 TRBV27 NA CASSPRTELWETQYF
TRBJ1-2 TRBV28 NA CASSQYRWRGYTF
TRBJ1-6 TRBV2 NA CASSEALFQANSPLHF
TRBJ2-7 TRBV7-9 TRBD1 CASSTGQGPDEQYF
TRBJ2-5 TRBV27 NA CASSSGAGQETQYF
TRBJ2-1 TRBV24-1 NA CATAGGTFSYNEQFF
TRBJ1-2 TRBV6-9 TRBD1 CASSYGTGCTF
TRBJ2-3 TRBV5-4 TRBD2 CASSLSSGSPDTQYF
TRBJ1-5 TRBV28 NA CASSPRRGSNQPQHF
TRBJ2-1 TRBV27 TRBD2 CASSLGTNHNEQFF
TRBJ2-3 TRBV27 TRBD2 CASSSPGLAAGTDTQYF
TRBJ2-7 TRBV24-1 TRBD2 CATSALGLAGTYEQYF
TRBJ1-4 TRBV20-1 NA CSAGGQEKLFF
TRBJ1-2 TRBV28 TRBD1 CASSGRQGGNYGYTF
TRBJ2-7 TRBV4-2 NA CASSQGAEPYEQYF
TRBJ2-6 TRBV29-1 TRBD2 CSVAPGGSLSSGANVLTF
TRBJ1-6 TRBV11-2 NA CASSLVSGNSPLHF
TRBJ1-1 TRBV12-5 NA CASGLALNTEAFF
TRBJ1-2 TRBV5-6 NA CASSPRRVTNYGYTF
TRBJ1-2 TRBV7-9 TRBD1 CASSLAGTGAFGYTF
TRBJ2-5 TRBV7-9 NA CASSYRDFETQYF
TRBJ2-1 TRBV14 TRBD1 CASTPVTGGGEQFF
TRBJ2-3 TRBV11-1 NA CASSKYTDTQYF
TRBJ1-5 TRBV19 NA CASSRVTGQPQHF
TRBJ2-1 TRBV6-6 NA CASSYSRPSYNEQFF
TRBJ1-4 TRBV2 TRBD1 CASSQGAANEKLFF
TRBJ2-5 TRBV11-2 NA CASSLGTLWETQYF
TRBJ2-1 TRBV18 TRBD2 CASSPRGRSSSYNEQFF
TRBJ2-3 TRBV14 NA CASSPQHDTQYF
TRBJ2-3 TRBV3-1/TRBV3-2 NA CASSDAEGNTQYF
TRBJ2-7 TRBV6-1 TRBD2 CASSEASSGREQYF
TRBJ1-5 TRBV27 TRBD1 CASRPRTGESQPQHF
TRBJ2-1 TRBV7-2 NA CASSPRGGGYNEQFF
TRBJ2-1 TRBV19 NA CASSGQGGEQFF
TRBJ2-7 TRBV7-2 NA CASSLSSGPYEQYF
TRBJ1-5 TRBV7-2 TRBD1 CASSQGGRSNQPQHF
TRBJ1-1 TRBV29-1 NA CSVAGRANTEAFF
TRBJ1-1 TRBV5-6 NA CASSLAGGFWNTEAFF